This entry lists 7 T cell receptor beta chains sequenced from one sample in a study of cytomegalovirus exposure and HLA in healthy donors. PCR employed 60 Vbeta and 13 Jbeta primers. The protocol was immunoSEQ multiplex PCR, while the TCRdb copy is restricted to in-frame clones and leaves out a portion. Counted here are more than 150,000 clones, 80% occurring once; the ten biggest clones make up more than 1.1%. Input material: PBMCs. The receptors derive from a girl under 18 in good health and CMV-seropositive.

The chain links TRBV5-6 to TRBJ2-4, with 9 bases lining up with TRBD1. This CDR3 contains 16 residues. CDR1 and CDR2 (germline): SGHDT, YYEEEE. The J segment lost 9 bases and the V segment lost 0 bases, leaving 10 bases of the junction unmatched. The CDR3 loop is CASSLALTGGTSIQYF. CDR3 sequence (DNA): TGTGCCAGCAGCTTGGCCCTGACAGGGGGTACAAGCATTCAGTACTTC.

The chain links TRBV5-4 to TRBJ2-7; 8 bases map to TRBD1. Trimming removed 3 bases from V and 7 bases from J; junction bases left unmatched: 9. The CDR3 contains 14 residues. Germline V gene sequence: CDR1 SGHNT, CDR2 YYREEE (reference sequence). The CDR3 region has the DNA TGTGCCAGCAGCTCCCCCAGGGGGCTGAGGGAGCAGTACTTC. Protein sequence: CASSSPRGLREQYF.

The chain links TRBV7-3 to TRBJ2-2, with D possibly being TRBD2 (7 bases). Trimming left V 0 bases short and J 5 bases short, with 13 bases between. Germline lookup yields CDR1 SGHTA and CDR2 FQGTGA. The CDR3 has 16 amino acids. CDR3 bases: TGTGCCAGCAGCTTAACGGGGACTACAGGGACCGGGGAGCTGTTTTTT. Its translation is CASSLTGTTGTGELFF.

This chain joins TRBV5-1 and TRBJ2-3; D is perhaps TRBD1 (6 bases). The V gene's germline CDR1 is SGHRS and CDR2 YFSETQ. The V end was cut by 2 bases, the J end by 0 bases, with 13 bases between. The CDR3 spans 16 residues. The DNA of the CDR3 is TGCGCCAGCAGCTTACCGCCGCAGGGGAGCACAGATACGCAGTATTTT. Protein: CASSLPPQGSTDTQYF.

The chain carries TRBV5-1 and TRBJ2-5, with TRBD1 identical over 8 bases. J gave up 1 base and V 7 bases, and 6 bases lay outside the gene matches. CDR3 length equals 14 residues. CDR1 is SGHRS, CDR2 YFSETQ, per germline. In DNA, the CDR3 is TGCGCCAGCCGCTCGGGACAGGCCCAAGAGACCCAGTACTTC. The encoded protein is CASRSGQAQETQYF.

The V call is TRBV10-1, the J call TRBJ2-4, with 7 bases identical to TRBD1. Germline V CDR1 and CDR2: WNHNN, SYGVQD (reference sequence). The CDR3 is 13 residues long. V lost 3 bases and J lost 8; bases outside the gene matches: 4. The CDR3 is CASSEGTGDIQYF. CDR3 DNA sequence: TGCGCCAGCAGTGAAGGTACAGGGGACATTCAGTACTTC.

V usage is TRBV29-1 and J usage is TRBJ1-2, with 8 positions matching TRBD1. The CDR3 covers 16 residues. J was trimmed by 4 bases and V by 4 bases; bases with no gene match: 14. Germline V gene sequence: CDR1 SQVTM, CDR2 ANQGSEA. The CDR3 region has the DNA TGCAGCGTTGTTTTCAAGAGATTGGACAGGGCCTATGGCTACACCTTC. It specifies CSVVFKRLDRAYGYTF. The whole variable domain, remainder taken from reference TRBV29-1 and TRBJ1-2, is SAVISQKPSRDICQRGTSLTIQCQVDSQVTMMFWYRQQPGQSLTLIATANQGSEATYESGFVIDKFPISRPNLTFSTLTVSNMSPEDSSIYLCSVVFKRLDRAYGYTFGSGTRLTVV.